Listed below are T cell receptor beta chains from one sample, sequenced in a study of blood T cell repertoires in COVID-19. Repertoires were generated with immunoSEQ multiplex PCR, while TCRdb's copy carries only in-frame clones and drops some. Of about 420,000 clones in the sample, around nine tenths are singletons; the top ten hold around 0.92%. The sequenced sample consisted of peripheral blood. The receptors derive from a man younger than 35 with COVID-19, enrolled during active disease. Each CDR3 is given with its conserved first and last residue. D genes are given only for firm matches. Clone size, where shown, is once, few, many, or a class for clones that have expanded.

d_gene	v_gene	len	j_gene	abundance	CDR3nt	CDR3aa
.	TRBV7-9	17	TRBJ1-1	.	TGTGCCAGCGCCAGGCAGGTCATCAGGGAGGGTAATCCTGAAGCTTTCTTT	CASARQVIREGNPEAFF
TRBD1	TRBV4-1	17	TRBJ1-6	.	TGCGCCAGCAGCCAAGACGGGACAGGGTCCTATAATTCACCCCTCCACTTT	CASSQDGTGSYNSPLHF
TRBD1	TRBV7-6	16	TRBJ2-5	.	TGTGCCAGCAGCCCGTTACAGGGGGCCCTCCAAGAGACCCAGTACTTC	CASSPLQGALQETQYF
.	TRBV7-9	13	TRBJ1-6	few	TGTGCCAGCAGTGGAGGAAATCGATCACCCCTCCACTTT	CASSGGNRSPLHF
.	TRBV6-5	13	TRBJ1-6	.	TGTGCCAGCAACGATGACAGCCAAGTTCCCCTCCACTTT	CASNDDSQVPLHF
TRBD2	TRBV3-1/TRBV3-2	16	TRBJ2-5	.	TGTGCCAGCAGCCTCGGGACTAGCGGGACTCAAGAGACCCAGTACTTC	CASSLGTSGTQETQYF
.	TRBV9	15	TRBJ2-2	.	TGTGCCAGCAGCCCAACTCCCGGGAGAACCGGGGAGCTGTTTTTT	CASSPTPGRTGELFF
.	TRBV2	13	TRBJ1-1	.	TGTGCCAGCGGAACAGGGCCGAACACTGAAGCTTTCTTT	CASGTGPNTEAFF
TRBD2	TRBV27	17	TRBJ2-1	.	TGTGCCAGCCGTCCTAGGACTAGCGGGAGTACCTACAATGAGCAGTTCTTC	CASRPRTSGSTYNEQFF
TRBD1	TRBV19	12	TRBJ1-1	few	TGTGCCAGTTTCTCAGGGGGAACTGAAGCTTTCTTT	CASFSGGTEAFF
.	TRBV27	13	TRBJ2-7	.	TGTGCCAGCAGTGGAGACTACTCCTACGAGCAGTACTTC	CASSGDYSYEQYF
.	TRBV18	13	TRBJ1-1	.	TGTGCCAGCTCACTTCGGGAGAACACTGAAGCTTTCTTT	CASSLRENTEAFF
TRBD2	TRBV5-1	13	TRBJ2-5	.	TGCGCCAGCAGCGACGGGGGGTACGAGACCCAGTACTTC	CASSDGGYETQYF
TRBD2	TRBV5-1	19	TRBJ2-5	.	TGCGCCAGCAGCTCGTACCCCCGACTAGCGGGGGGGCCGCGGGAGACCCAGTACTTC	CASSSYPRLAGGPRETQYF
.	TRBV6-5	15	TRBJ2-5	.	TGTGCCAGCTGTTTATCCCCACTAATTTCAGAGACCCAGTACTTC	CASCLSPLISETQYF
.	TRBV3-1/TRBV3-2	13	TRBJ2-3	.	TGTGCCAGCAGCCAAGCTTCCCGGGGGACGCAGTATTTT	CASSQASRGTQYF
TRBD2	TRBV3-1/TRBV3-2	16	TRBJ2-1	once	TGTGCCAGCAGCCAAGATGGGCTAGCGGTGTACAATGAGCAGTTCTTC	CASSQDGLAVYNEQFF
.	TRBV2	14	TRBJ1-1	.	TGTGCCACATCCGCCACAGCTATGAACACTGAAGCTTTCTTT	CATSATAMNTEAFF
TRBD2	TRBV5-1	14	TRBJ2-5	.	TGCGCCAGCAATGACGGGAGGTACCAAGAGACCCAGTACTTC	CASNDGRYQETQYF
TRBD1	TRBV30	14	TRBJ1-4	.	TGTGCCTGGAGTGCCGGGACAGGGTTTGAAAAACTGTTTTTT	CAWSAGTGFEKLFF
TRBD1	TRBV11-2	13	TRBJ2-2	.	TGTGCCAGCAGCCGCAGACAGGGCGGGGAGCTGTTTTTT	CASSRRQGGELFF
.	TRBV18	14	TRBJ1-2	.	TGTGCCAGCTCACCCCCCTGGGGGCTGGGTGGCTACACCTTC	CASSPPWGLGGYTF
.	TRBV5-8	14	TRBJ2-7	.	TGTGCCAGCTACCCCAGGGGAGGGAGTTACGAGCAGTACTTC	CASYPRGGSYEQYF
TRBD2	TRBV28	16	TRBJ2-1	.	TGTGCCAGCAGTTTAGCAGTAGCGGGTTCGTACAATGAGCAGTTCTTC	CASSLAVAGSYNEQFF
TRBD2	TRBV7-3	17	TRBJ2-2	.	TGTGCCAGCAGCTTAACTCCTAGCGGGAGGGCCCTCGGGGAGCTGTTTTTT	CASSLTPSGRALGELFF
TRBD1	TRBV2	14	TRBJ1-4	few	TGTGCCAGCGACGGGACAGGGGGCGATGAAAAACTGTTTTTT	CASDGTGGDEKLFF
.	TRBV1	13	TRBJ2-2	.	TGCACCAGCAGCCAAGATGGGCCTCCGGAGCTGTTTTTT	CTSSQDGPPELFF
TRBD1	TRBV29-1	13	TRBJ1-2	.	TGCAGCGCTAGGGGGCAGGGGGTGGGCGGCTACACCTTC	CSARGQGVGGYTF
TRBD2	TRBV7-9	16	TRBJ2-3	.	TGTGCCAGCAGCTTTAGACTAGCGGGAGGCACAGATACGCAGTATTTT	CASSFRLAGGTDTQYF
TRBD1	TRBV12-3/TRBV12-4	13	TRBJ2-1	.	TGTGCCAGCATCCGGACAGGGGTTCATGAGCAGTTCTTC	CASIRTGVHEQFF
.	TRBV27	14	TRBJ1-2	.	TGTGCCAGCAGTTTCGCTCTAACGGGAGAAGGCTACACCTTC	CASSFALTGEGYTF
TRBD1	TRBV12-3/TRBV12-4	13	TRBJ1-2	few	TGTGCCAGCAGATGGACAGGGAGCTATGGCTACACCTTC	CASRWTGSYGYTF
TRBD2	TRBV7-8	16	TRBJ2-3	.	TGTGCCAGCAGCTTAGACGGGAGGGCATCTGGAGATACGCAGTATTTT	CASSLDGRASGDTQYF
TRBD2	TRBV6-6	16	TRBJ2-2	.	TGTGCCAGCAGTTACGCTCGCGGGGGGGCTAGCGGGGAGCTGTTTTTT	CASSYARGGASGELFF
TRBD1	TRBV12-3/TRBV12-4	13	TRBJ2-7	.	TGTGCCAGCAGTCGGGACAGGGCCTACGAGCAGTACTTC	CASSRDRAYEQYF
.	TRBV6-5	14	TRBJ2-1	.	TGTGCCAGCCGTTACCTGACAGTGGGCGATGAGCAGTTCTTC	CASRYLTVGDEQFF
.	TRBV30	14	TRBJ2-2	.	TGTGCCTGGAGGAGACAGGCGGAAACCGGGGAGCTGTTTTTT	CAWRRQAETGELFF
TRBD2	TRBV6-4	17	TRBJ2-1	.	TGTGCCAGCAGCGAGTCTAGCGGGAGGGCCAGTTCTTATGAGCAGTTCTTC	CASSESSGRASSYEQFF
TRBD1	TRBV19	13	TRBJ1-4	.	TGTGCCAGTGGCGGGACAGGGAATGAAAAACTGTTTTTT	CASGGTGNEKLFF
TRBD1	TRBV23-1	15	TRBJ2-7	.	TGCGCCAGCAGTCATGACAGGGGGGCGACCTACGAGCAGTACTTC	CASSHDRGATYEQYF
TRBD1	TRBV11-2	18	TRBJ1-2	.	TGTGCCAGCAGAGCCGGGACAGGGAAGCACCACCCTGACTATGGCTACACCTTC	CASRAGTGKHHPDYGYTF
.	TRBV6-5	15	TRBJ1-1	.	TGTGCCAGCAAGAGGGCCAGAGGTGTGAACACTGAAGCTTTCTTT	CASKRARGVNTEAFF
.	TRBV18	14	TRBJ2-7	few	TGTGCCAGCTCCACGGGACTTCTAAGCTACGAGCAGTACTTC	CASSTGLLSYEQYF
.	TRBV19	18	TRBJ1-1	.	TGTGCCAGCCACCCCCGCGGGGGAGAGATTTGGGTGAACACTGAAGCTTTCTTT	CASHPRGGEIWVNTEAFF
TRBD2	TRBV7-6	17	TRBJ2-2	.	TGTGCCAGCAGCTTGGTTAAGCGGGAGGGCAACACCGGGGAGCTGTTTTTT	CASSLVKREGNTGELFF
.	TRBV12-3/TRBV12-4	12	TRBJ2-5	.	TGTGCCAGCAGCCGGGACCAAGAGACCCAGTACTTC	CASSRDQETQYF
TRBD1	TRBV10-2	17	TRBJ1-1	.	TGCGCCAGCAGGGGGGGACAGGCGTTACTATCGTCCACTGAAGCTTTCTTT	CASRGGQALLSSTEAFF
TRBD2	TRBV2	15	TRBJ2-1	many	TGTGCCAGCAGTGAGCGGGAGACGACCTACAATGAGCAGTTCTTC	CASSERETTYNEQFF
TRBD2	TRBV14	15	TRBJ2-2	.	TGTGCCCGCGGCGGGGGGGCCGGGAACACCGGGGAGCTGTTTTTT	CARGGGAGNTGELFF
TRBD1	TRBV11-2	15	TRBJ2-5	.	TGTGCCAGCAGCCCTACAGGGGGCTTGGGCGAGACCCAGTACTTC	CASSPTGGLGETQYF
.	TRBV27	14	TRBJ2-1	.	TGTGCCAGCAGCATGGGCCCCGGCCCATTTGAGCAGTTCTTC	CASSMGPGPFEQFF
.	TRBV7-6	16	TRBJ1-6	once	TGTGCCAGCAGCTTAACGGCAGGAGGGTATAATTCACCCCTCCACTTT	CASSLTAGGYNSPLHF
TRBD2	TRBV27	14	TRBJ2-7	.	TGTGCCAGCAGTTTTACCGGGAGGATGTACGAGCAGTACTTC	CASSFTGRMYEQYF
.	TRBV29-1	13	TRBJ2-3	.	TGCAGCGTTACTACGGTGAGCACAGATACGCAGTATTTT	CSVTTVSTDTQYF
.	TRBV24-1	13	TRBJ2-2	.	TGTGCCACCCAGGCCCCCCCCACCGGGGAGCTGTTTTTT	CATQAPPTGELFF
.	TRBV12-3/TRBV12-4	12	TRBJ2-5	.	TGTGCCAGCCGGACAAACCAAGAGACCCAGTACTTC	CASRTNQETQYF
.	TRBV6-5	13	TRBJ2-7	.	TGTGCCAGCAGTTATCTAGGGGTCTACGAGCAGTACTTC	CASSYLGVYEQYF
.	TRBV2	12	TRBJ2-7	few	TGTGCCAGCAAGGGACAACTATACGAGCAGTACTTC	CASKGQLYEQYF
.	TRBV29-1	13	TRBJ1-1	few	TGCAGCCCATCACGAGCGGAAAACACTGAAGCTTTCTTT	CSPSRAENTEAFF
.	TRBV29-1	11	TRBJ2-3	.	TGCAGCACCGGGGTAGATAATACGCAGTATTTT	CSTGVDNTQYF